One sample yielded the 7 T cell receptor beta chains listed below, sequenced in a study of blood T cell repertoires in COVID-19. Method: immunoSEQ multiplex PCR; TCRdb's copy keeps in-frame clones and lacks some. Here the sample spans 350,000 to 500,000 clones, roughly 84% being singletons. The sample comprised PBMCs or T cells enriched from blood (not recorded which). These receptors originate from a woman in her late teens or twenties who had been exposed to COVID-19.

The rearrangement links TRBV29-1 to TRBJ2-1; D ambiguous. V dropped 7 bases and J dropped 2 bases, with 15 bases sitting between them. This CDR3 comprises 14 residues. Germline CDR1 SQVTM, CDR2 ANQGSEA. As DNA, the CDR3 is TGCAGCGCTGCTGTAGTTGATACCTACAATGAGCAGTTCTTC. Protein sequence: CSAAVVDTYNEQFF.

This rearrangement joins TRBV28 to TRBJ2-1; tentative D call: TRBD2 (6 bases). The germline V gene encodes CDR1 MDHEN and CDR2 SYDVKM. The CDR3 runs 15 residues. V was pared by 4 bases and J by 6 bases, with 16 bases between. The CDR3: CASSSSGVPPNEQFF. The CDR3 coding sequence is TGTGCCAGCAGTTCATCGGGAGTCCCCCCCAATGAGCAGTTCTTC.

The J gene is TRBJ2-3, the V gene TRBV14, with TRBD2 matching over 8 bases. V shed 0 bases and J 3 bases; nucleotides not matched to a gene: 8. The CDR3 sequence is 17 residues long. The V gene's germline CDR1 is SGHDN and CDR2 FVKESK. CDR3: CASSQEAAERGTDTQYF. In DNA, the CDR3 is TGTGCCAGCAGCCAAGAAGCGGCGGAGCGGGGGACAGATACGCAGTATTTT.

V usage is TRBV19 and J usage is TRBJ2-1; TRBD2 might be the D (6 bases). CDR1 and CDR2 from the germline V gene are LNHDA and SQIVND (reference sequence). There are 14 residues in the CDR3. Trimming pared 11 bases from V and 5 bases from J, leaving 19 bases between. For the CDR3, the DNA is TGTGCCTCAACTATGGAGGGGCAGAACAATGAGCAGTTCTTC. It specifies CASTMEGQNNEQFF.

The chain is built from TRBV5-4 and TRBJ2-1, with 13 bases that match TRBD2. Losses at the gene ends were 4 bases for V and 4 bases for J; bases not matched to a gene: 5. This CDR3 has 16 residues. CDR1 and CDR2 from the germline V gene are SGHNT and YYREEE (reference sequence). CDR3 amino acids: CASSIRGLAGYNEQFF. The DNA for the CDR3 is TGTGCCAGCAGCATTCGGGGACTAGCGGGGTACAATGAGCAGTTCTTC. The full variable domain, rest sourced from reference TRBV5-4 and TRBJ2-1, is ETGVTQSPTHLIKTRGQQVTLRCSSQSGHNTVSWYQQALGQGPQFIFQYYREEENGRGNFPPRFSGLQFPNYSSELNVNALELDDSALYLCASSIRGLAGYNEQFFGPGTRLTVL.

The chain links TRBV7-6 to TRBJ2-3, with 7 bases matching TRBD2. Germline CDR1 SGHVS, CDR2 FNYEAQ. V lost 1 base to trimming and J lost 12 bases; unmatched junction nucleotides: 13. The CDR3 has 15 residues. The CDR3 DNA follows: TGTGCCAGCAGCTTAGAAGCGGGGCGTTCAGTGTCACAGTATTTT. As protein: CASSLEAGRSVSQYF.

This sequence joins TRBV6-6 and TRBJ1-2; 11 bases match TRBD1. CDR3 length: 14 amino acids. Germline loops: CDR1 MNHNY, CDR2 SVGAGI (reference sequence). V lost 4 bases to trimming and J lost 5 bases; unmatched junction nucleotides: 3. As DNA, the CDR3 is TGTGCCAGCAGTTGGGACAGGGGGGAATATGGCTACACCTTC. It codes for CASSWDRGEYGYTF.